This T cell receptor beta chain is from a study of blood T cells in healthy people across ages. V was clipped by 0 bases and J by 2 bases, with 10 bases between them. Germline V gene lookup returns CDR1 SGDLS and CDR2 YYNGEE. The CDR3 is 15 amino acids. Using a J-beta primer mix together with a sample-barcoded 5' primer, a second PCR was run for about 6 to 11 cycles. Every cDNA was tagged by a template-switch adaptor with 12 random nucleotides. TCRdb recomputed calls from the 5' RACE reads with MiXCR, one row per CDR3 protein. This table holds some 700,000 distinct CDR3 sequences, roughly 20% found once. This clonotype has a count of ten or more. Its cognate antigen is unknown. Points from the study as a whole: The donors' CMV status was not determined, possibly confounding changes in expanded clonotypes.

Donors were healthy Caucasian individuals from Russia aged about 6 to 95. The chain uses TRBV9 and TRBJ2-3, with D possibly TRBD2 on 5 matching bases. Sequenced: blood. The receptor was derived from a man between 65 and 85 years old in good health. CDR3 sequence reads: CASSVGHGNTDTQYF. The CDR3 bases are TGTGCCAGCAGCGTAGGTCACGGGAACACAGATACGCAGTATTTT. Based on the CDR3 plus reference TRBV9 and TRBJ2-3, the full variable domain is DSGVTQTPKHLITATGQRVTLRCSPRSGDLSVYWYQQSLDQGLQFLIQYYNGEERAKGNILERFSAQQFPDLHSELNLSSLELGDSALYFCASSVGHGNTDTQYFGPGTRLTVL.